The subject of this entry is one TCR beta chain. The source of the sample is a study of blood T cell repertoires in COVID-19. Trimming took 3 bases from V and 2 from J, leaving 11 bases between them. CDR1 and CDR2 (germline): SGHKS, YYEKEE (reference sequence). The CDR3 extends over 14 amino acids. Libraries were prepared by immunoSEQ multiplex PCR; TCRdb keeps only in-frame clonotypes and omits some of them. The data show about 200,000 clones, 70% to 85% seen once. The specimen was PBMCs or T cells enriched from blood (not recorded which). The TCR was taken from a woman between 55 and 75 years old with acute COVID-19. The chain has TRBV5-5 and TRBJ2-5; D may be TRBD1 (5 bases). The CDR3 sequence: CASSSTAVQETQYF. The CDR3 DNA sequence: TGTGCCAGCAGCTCGACAGCAGTTCAAGAGACCCAGTACTTC.